Sequencing of this T cell receptor beta chain was carried out in a study of shared clonotypes between healthy human individuals. General study results and limits: Large sequencing depth failed to make sorted-subset sequencing complete, rarefaction showed.

The CDR3 extends over 15 amino acids. V dropped 4 bases and J dropped 1; count of bases not matched to a gene: 6. The V gene's germline CDR1 is LNHDA and CDR2 SQIVND (reference sequence). The table came from immunoSEQ multiplex PCR; TCRdb's copy has only in-frame clones and leaves some out. The table lists hundreds of thousands of clones, 60% to 80% of them singletons. As concerns this clone: Its specificity is unknown.

The sequenced material came from memory CD4+ T cells sorted from blood. Sample subset: CD45RA-negative fraction. The source is a woman aged 25 to 39 in good health. The J gene is TRBJ2-7, the V gene TRBV19, with TRBD2 matching over 8 bases. The DNA of the CDR3 is TGTGCCAGTAGTAGTACGGGAGGGGGATCCTACGAGCAGTACTTC. Protein: CASSSTGGGSYEQYF. Combining the CDR3 with reference TRBV19 and TRBJ2-7 gives the whole variable domain DGGITQSPKYLFRKEGQNVTLSCEQNLNHDAMYWYRQDPGQGLRLIYYSQIVNDFQKGDIAEGYSVSREKKESFPLTVTSAQKNPTAFYLCASSSTGGGSYEQYFGPGTRLTVT.